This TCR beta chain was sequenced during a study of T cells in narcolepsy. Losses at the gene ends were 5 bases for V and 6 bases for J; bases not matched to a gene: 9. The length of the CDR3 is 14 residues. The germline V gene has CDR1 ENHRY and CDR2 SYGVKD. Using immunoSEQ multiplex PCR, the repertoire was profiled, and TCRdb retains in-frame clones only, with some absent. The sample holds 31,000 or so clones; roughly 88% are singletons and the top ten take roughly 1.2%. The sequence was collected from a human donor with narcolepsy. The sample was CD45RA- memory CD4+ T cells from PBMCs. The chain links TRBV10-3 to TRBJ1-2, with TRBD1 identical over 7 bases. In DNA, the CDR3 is TGTGCCATCAGTCAGACAGGGCCCCTGCATGGCTACACCTTC. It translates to CAISQTGPLHGYTF.